This T cell receptor beta chain is drawn from a study of radiotherapy plus CTLA-4 blockade in lung cancer. Study at large: In roughly 19% of patients, objective responses were seen; roughly 28% had disease control.

Focal radiation and CTLA-4 blockade (ipilimumab) were tested in chemo-refractory metastatic non-small-cell lung cancer patients. Overall study findings and caveats: Early clone dynamics of blood T cells, plus interferon-beta, reportedly predicted response best. TCR clones from tumors expanded in blood after radiotherapy plus ipilimumab.

Turning to this clone: Its matching antigen is unknown.

The CDR3 sequence is 13 residues long. V was shortened by 8 bases and J by 4 bases, with 12 bases between the two germline ends. Per germline, CDR1 MNHNS and CDR2 SASEGT. TCRdb keeps only in-frame clones here, not all; method: immunoSEQ multiplex PCR. The sample has over 85,000 clones, about 91% seen once. The sample consisted of peripheral blood, taken from a patient treated with radiotherapy plus ipilimumab. The genes are TRBV6-1 and TRBJ2-1, with a possible D match to TRBD1 (5 bases). The sequence derives from a human donor with non-small cell lung cancer that progressed on radiotherapy plus ipilimumab. The CDR3 nucleotides read TGTGCCAGCTCGAGTGGGGCATACAATGAGCAGTTCTTC. It is translated as CASSSGAYNEQFF.